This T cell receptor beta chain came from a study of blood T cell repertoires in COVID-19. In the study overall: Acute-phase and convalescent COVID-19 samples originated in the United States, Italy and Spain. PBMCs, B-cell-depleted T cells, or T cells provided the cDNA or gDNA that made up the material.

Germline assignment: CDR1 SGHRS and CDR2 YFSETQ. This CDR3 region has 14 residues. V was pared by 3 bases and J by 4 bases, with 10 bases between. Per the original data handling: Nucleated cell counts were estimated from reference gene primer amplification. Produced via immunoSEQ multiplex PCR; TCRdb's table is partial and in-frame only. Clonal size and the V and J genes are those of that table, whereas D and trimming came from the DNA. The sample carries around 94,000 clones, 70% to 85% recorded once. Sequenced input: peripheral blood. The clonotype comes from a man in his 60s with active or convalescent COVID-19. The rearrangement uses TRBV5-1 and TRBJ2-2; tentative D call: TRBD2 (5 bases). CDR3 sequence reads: CASSYRGVTGELFF. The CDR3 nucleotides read TGCGCCAGCAGCTACCGGGGTGTCACCGGGGAGCTGTTTTTT.